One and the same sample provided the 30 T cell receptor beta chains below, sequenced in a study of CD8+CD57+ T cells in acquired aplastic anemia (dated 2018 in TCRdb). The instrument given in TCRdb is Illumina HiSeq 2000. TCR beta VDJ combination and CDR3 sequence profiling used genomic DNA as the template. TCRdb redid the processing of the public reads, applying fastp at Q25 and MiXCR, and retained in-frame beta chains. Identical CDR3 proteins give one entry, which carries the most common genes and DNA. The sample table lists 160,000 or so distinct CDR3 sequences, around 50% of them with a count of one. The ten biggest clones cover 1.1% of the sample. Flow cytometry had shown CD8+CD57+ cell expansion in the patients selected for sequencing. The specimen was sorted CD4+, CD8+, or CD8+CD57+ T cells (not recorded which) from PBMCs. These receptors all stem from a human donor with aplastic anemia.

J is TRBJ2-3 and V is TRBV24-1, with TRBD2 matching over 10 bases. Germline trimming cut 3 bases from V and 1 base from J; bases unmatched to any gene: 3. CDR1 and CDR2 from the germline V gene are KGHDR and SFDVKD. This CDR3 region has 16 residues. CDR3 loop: CATSDNLAGGTDTQYF. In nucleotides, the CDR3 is TGTGCCACCAGTGATAATCTAGCGGGGGGCACAGATACGCAGTATTTT.

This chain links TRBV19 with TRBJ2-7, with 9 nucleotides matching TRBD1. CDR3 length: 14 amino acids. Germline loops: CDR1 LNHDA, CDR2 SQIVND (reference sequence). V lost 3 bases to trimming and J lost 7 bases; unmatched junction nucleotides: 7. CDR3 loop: CASSMGTGIDEQYF. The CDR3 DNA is TGTGCCAGTAGTATGGGGACAGGGATCGATGAGCAGTACTTC.

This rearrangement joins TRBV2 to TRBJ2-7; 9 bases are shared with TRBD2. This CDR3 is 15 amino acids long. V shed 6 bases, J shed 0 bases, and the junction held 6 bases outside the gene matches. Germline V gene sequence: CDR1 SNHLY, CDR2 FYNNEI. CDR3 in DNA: TGTGCCAGCAGAGTAGCGGGGGATATCTCCTACGAGCAGTACTTC. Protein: CASRVAGDISYEQYF.

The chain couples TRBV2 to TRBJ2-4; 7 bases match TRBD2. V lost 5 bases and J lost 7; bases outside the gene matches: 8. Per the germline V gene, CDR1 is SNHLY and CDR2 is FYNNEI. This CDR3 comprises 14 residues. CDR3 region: CASSTQTSSNIQYF. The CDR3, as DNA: TGTGCCAGCAGTACCCAGACTAGCTCGAACATTCAGTACTTC.

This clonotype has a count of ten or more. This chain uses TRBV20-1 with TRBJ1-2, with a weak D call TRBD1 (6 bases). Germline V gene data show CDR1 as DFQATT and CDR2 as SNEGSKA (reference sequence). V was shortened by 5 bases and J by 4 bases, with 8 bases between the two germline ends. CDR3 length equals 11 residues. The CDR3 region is CSAVGGYGYTF. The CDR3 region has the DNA TGCAGTGCTGTAGGGGGCTATGGCTACACCTTC.

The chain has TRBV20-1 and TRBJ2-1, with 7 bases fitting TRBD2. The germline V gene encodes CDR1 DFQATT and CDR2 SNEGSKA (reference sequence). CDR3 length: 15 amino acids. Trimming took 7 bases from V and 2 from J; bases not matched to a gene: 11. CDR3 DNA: TGCAGTGTTCGGGAGCTCGCGGGAGCCTACAATGAGCAGTTCTTC. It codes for CSVRELAGAYNEQFF.

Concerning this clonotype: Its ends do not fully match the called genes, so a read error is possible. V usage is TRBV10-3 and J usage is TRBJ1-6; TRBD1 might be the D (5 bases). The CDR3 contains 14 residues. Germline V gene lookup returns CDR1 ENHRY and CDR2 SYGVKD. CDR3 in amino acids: CAIAGPGYNSPFHF. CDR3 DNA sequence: TGTGCCATAGCGGGGCCAGGGTATAATTCACCCTTCCACTTT.

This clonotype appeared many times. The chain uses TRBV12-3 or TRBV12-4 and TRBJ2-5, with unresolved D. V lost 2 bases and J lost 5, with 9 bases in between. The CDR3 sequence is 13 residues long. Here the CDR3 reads CASSLSVHETQYF. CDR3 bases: TGTGCCAGCAGTTTATCGGTCCATGAGACCCAGTACTTC.

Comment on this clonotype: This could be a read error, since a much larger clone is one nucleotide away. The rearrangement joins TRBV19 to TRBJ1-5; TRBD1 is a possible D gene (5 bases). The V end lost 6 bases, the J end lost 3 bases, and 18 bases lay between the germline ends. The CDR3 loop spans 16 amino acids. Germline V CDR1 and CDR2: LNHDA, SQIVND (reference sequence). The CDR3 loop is CASSPKGRGTNQPQHF. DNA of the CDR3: TGTGCCAGTAGCCCAAAGGGACGGGGTACCAATCAGCCCCAGCATTTT. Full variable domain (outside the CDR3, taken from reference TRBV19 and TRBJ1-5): DGGITQSPKYLFRKEGQNVTLSCEQNLNHDAMYWYRQDPGQGLRLIYYSQIVNDFQKGDIAEGYSVSREKKESFPLTVTSAQKNPTAFYLCASSPKGRGTNQPQHFGDGTRLSIL.

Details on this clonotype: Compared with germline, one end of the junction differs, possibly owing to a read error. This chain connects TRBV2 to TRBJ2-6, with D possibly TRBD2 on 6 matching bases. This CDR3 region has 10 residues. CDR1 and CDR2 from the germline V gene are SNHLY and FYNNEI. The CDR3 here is CASGGNTEAF. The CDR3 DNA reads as TGTGCCAGCGGGGGGAACACTGAAGCTTTC.

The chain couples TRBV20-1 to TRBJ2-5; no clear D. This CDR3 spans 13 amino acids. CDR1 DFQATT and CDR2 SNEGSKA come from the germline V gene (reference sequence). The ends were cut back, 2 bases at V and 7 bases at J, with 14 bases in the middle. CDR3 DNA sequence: TGCAGTGCTAGATCCAGCAAGGGCGGGACCCAGTACTTC. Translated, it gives CSARSSKGGTQYF.

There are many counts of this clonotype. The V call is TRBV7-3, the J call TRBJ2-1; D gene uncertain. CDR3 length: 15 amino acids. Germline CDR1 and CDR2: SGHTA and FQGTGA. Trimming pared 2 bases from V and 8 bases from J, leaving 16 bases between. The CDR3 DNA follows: TGTGCCAGCAGCTTAGAATATTTCAGCGTCGATGAGCAGTTCTTC. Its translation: CASSLEYFSVDEQFF. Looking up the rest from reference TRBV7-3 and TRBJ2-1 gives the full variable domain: GAGVSQTPSNKVTEKGKYVELRCDPISGHTALYWYRQSLGQGPEFLIYFQGTGAADDSGLPNDRFFAVRPEGSVSTLKIQRTERGDSAVYLCASSLEYFSVDEQFFGPGTRLTVL.

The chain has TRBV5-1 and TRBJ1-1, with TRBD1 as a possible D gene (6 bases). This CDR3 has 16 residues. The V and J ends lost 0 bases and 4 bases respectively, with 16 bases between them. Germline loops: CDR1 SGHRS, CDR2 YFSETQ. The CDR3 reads CASSLVFRGRSTEAFF. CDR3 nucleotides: TGCGCCAGCAGCTTGGTTTTCAGGGGCAGGAGCACTGAAGCTTTCTTT.

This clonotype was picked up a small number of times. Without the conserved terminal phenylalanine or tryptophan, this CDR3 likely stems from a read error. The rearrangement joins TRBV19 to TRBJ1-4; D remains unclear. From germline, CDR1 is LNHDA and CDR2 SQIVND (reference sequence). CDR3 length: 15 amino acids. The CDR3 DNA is TGTGCCAGTAGTGAGGACCCCACGAGCAATGGAAAACTGTTTTCT. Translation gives CASSEDPTSNGKLFS.

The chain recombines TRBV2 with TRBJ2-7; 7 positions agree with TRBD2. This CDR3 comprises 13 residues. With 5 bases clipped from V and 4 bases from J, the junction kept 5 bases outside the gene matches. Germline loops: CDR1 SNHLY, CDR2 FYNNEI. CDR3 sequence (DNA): TGTGCCAGCAGTTGGGCTAGCGGATACGAGCAGTACTTC. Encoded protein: CASSWASGYEQYF.

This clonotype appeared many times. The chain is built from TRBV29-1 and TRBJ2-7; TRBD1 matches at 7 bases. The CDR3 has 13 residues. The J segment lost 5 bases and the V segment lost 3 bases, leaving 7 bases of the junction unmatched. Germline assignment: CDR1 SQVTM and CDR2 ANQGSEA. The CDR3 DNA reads TGCAGCGTTGAGACAGGGATGGTAAACGAGCAGTACTTC. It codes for CSVETGMVNEQYF.

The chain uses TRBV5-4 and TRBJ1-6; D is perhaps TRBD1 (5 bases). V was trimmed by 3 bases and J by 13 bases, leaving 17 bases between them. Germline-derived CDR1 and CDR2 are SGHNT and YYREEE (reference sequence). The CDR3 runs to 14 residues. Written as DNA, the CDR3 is TGTGCCAGCAGCTCTCAGGACATGATGGGGCCCCTCCACTTT. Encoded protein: CASSSQDMMGPLHF. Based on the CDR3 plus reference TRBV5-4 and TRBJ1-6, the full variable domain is ETGVTQSPTHLIKTRGQQVTLRCSSQSGHNTVSWYQQALGQGPQFIFQYYREEENGRGNFPPRFSGLQFPNYSSELNVNALELDDSALYLCASSSQDMMGPLHFGNGTRLTVT.

Written as DNA, the CDR3 is TGTGCCAGTAGTATTAATGGGGCGAGTGGCTACACCTTC. This codes for CASSINGASGYTF. The chain uses TRBV19 and TRBJ1-2, with a tentative D call TRBD1 (5 bases). The CDR3 consists of 13 residues. The germline V gene encodes CDR1 LNHDA and CDR2 SQIVND (reference sequence). V was pared by 3 bases and J by 7 bases, with 12 bases between.

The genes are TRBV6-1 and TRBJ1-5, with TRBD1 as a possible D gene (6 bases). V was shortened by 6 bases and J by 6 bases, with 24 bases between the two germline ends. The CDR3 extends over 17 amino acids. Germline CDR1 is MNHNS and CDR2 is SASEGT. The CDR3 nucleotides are TGTGCCAGCAGCGCCGCCATTGGAGGGGGAAGGGGTCAGCCCCAGCATTTT. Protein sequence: CASSAAIGGGRGQPQHF.

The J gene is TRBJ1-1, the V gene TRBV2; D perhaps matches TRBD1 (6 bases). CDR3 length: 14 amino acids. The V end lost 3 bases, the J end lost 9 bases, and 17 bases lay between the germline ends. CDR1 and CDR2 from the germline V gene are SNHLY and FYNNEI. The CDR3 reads CASSDIPGHPQAFF. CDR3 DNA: TGTGCCAGCAGTGATATACCGGGACACCCCCAAGCTTTCTTT.

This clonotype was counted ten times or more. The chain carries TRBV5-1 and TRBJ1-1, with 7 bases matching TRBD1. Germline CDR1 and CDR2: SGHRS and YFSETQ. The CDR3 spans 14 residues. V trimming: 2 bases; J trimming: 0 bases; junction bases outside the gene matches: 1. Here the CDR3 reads CASSFQGVNTEAFF. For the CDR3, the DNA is TGCGCCAGCAGCTTTCAGGGGGTGAACACTGAAGCTTTCTTT.

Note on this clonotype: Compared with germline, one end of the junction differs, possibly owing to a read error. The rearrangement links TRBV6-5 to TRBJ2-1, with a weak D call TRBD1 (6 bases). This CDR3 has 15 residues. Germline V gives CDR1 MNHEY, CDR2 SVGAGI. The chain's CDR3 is CASSSAGTSYDEQFF. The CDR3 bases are TGTGCCAGCAGTTCAGCCGGGACATCCTACGATGAGCAGTTCTTC.

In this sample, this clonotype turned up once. The CDR3 DNA reads TGTGCCATCAGTGAGTGGGACAGGGACACTGAAGCTTTCTTT. This encodes CAISEWDRDTEAFF. V gene TRBV10-3 combines with J gene TRBJ1-1; 9 bases are shared with TRBD1. This CDR3 comprises 14 residues. V dropped 1 base and J dropped 3; count of bases not matched to a gene: 0. The germline gives CDR1 ENHRY, CDR2 SYGVKD.

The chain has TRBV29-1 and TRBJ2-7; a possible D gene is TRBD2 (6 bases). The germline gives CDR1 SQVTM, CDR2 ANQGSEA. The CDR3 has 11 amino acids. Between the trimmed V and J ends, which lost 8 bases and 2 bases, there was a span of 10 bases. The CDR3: CSIQRAYEQYF. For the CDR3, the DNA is TGCAGCATACAGCGGGCCTACGAGCAGTACTTC.

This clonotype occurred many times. The CDR3 loop is CSVRDTLGGEQYF. CDR3 coding DNA: TGCAGCGTCCGGGACACTCTGGGGGGGGAGCAGTACTTC. The chain employs TRBV29-1 and TRBJ2-7; D may be TRBD2 (7 bases). V shed 6 bases and J shed 7 bases, with 19 bases lying between them. The CDR3 has 13 residues. CDR1 SQVTM and CDR2 ANQGSEA come from the germline V gene.

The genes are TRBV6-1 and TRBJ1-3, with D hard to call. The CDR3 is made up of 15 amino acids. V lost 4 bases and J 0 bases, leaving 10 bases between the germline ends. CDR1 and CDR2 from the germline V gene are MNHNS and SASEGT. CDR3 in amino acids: CASSGMRTSGNTIYF. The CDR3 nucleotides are TGTGCCAGCAGTGGGATGAGGACCTCTGGAAACACCATATATTTT.

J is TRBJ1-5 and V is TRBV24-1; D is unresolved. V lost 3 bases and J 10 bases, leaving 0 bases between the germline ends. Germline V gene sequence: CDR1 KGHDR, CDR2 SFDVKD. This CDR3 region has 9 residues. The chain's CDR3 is CATSDPQHF. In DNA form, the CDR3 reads TGTGCCACCAGTGATCCCCAGCATTTT.

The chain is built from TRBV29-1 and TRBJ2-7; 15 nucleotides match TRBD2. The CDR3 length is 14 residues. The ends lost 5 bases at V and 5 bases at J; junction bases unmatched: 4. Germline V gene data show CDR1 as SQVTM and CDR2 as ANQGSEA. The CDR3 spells CSVRTSGGANEQYF. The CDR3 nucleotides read TGCAGCGTTCGGACTAGCGGGGGGGCCAACGAGCAGTACTTC.

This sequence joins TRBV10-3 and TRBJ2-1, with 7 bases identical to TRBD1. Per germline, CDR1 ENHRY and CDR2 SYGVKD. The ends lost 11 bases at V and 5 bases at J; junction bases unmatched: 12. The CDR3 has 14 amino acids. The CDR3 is CALRTGAANNEQFF. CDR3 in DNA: TGTGCCTTACGGACAGGCGCCGCAAACAATGAGCAGTTCTTC.

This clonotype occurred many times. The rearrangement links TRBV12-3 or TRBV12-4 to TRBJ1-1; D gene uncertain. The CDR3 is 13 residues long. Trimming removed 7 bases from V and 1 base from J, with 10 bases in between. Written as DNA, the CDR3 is TGTGCCAGCAACTCTGGGCGGAACACTGAAGCTTTCTTT. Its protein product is CASNSGRNTEAFF.